Presented here are 25 T cell receptor beta chains from one specimen sequenced in a study of T cells after yellow fever vaccination. TCRdb reanalysed the 5' RACE reads using MiXCR and keeps one entry per CDR3 protein. This table holds a few hundred thousand distinct CDR3 sequences, over 10% found once. The starting material was CD4+ T cells sorted from PBMCs, obtained 45 days after the yellow fever booster vaccination. The receptors derive from a man aged 30-40 years who received the YFV17D yellow fever vaccine.

The rearrangement uses TRBV15 and TRBJ2-2; D unclear. Trimming took off 0 bases at V and 5 bases at J, with 7 bases between the two ends. In germline, CDR1 is LNHNV, CDR2 YYDKDF (reference sequence). This CDR3 has 14 amino acids. The CDR3 protein is CATSRDLKTGELFF. The CDR3 DNA reads TGTGCCACCAGCAGAGATCTAAAGACCGGGGAGCTGTTTTTT. Full variable domain (rest looked up from reference TRBV15 and TRBJ2-2): DAMVIQNPRYQVTQFGKPVTLSCSQTLNHNVMYWYQQKSSQAPKLLFHYYDKDFNNEADTPDNFQSRRPNTSFCFLDIRSPGLGDTAMYLCATSRDLKTGELFFGEGSRLTVL.

The genes are TRBV20-1 and TRBJ1-5, with D maybe TRBD1 (5 bases). Germline loops: CDR1 DFQATT, CDR2 SNEGSKA (reference sequence). V was pared by 6 bases and J by 0 bases, with 12 bases between. This CDR3 has 14 residues. The CDR3 is CSAPDRFSNQPQHF. The CDR3 coding sequence is TGCAGTGCCCCAGACAGATTTAGCAATCAGCCCCAGCATTTT.

The chain couples TRBV4-2 to TRBJ1-5; 7 bases align to TRBD1. CDR1 is LGHNA and CDR2 is YNFKEQ in the germline V gene. The CDR3 has 15 amino acids. The J segment lost 1 base and the V segment lost 1 base, leaving 1 base of the junction unmatched. The DNA for the CDR3 is TGTGCCAGCAGCCAAGTACAGGGGAGCAATCAGCCCCAGCATTTT. Translation gives CASSQVQGSNQPQHF.

The CDR3 DNA is TGTGCCAGCAGCTTATCTCAACTGGACAACTACGAGCAGTACTTC. Encoded protein: CASSLSQLDNYEQYF. The chain recombines TRBV7-9 with TRBJ2-7; D might be TRBD1 (5 bases). The CDR3 runs 15 residues. The germline CDR1 and CDR2 sequences are SEHNR and FQNEAQ (reference sequence). The V end lost 2 bases, the J end lost 3 bases, and 14 bases lay between the germline ends.

The rearrangement links TRBV10-3 to TRBJ2-1; 9 bases line up with TRBD1. The CDR3 extends over 16 amino acids. Germline V gives CDR1 ENHRY, CDR2 SYGVKD. The ends lost 4 bases at V and 8 bases at J; junction bases unmatched: 12. CDR3 sequence: CAISVGPGQGYHEQFF. CDR3 DNA sequence: TGTGCCATCAGTGTTGGACCGGGACAGGGTTACCATGAGCAGTTCTTC.

This clonotype was recorded many times. This chain uses TRBV7-2 with TRBJ2-4; TRBD1 aligns across 7 bases. Per germline, CDR1 SGHTA and CDR2 FQGNSA. Losses at the gene ends were 3 bases for V and 8 bases for J; bases not matched to a gene: 7. The CDR3 spans 14 residues. CDR3 region: CASSFSRQGDIQYF. The DNA for the CDR3 is TGTGCCAGCAGCTTCTCAAGACAGGGCGACATTCAGTACTTC. Variable domain in full (rest from reference TRBV7-2 and TRBJ2-4): GAGVSQSPSNKVTEKGKDVELRCDPISGHTALYWYRQSLGQGLEFLIYFQGNSAPDKSGLPSDRFSAERTGGSVSTLTIQRTQQEDSAVYLCASSFSRQGDIQYFGAGTRLSVL.

The rearrangement uses TRBV7-2 and TRBJ1-2; TRBD1 might be the D (6 bases). The V end was cut by 0 bases, the J end by 2 bases, with 10 bases between. The germline V gene has CDR1 SGHTA and CDR2 FQGNSA. This CDR3 is built from 15 residues. This CDR3 reads CASSLAAGTNYGYTF. The CDR3 DNA reads TGTGCCAGCAGCTTAGCCGCAGGGACAAACTATGGCTACACCTTC.

The chain uses TRBV7-2 and TRBJ2-1, with D possibly being TRBD2 (5 bases). CDR1 and CDR2 from the germline V gene are SGHTA and FQGNSA. Trimming removed 7 bases from V and 0 bases from J, with 7 bases in between. The CDR3 is 13 amino acids. Here the CDR3 reads CASKRSSYNEQFF. CDR3 nucleotides: TGTGCCAGCAAGCGGTCCTCCTACAATGAGCAGTTCTTC. Filled out from reference TRBV7-2 and TRBJ2-1, the complete variable domain reads GAGVSQSPSNKVTEKGKDVELRCDPISGHTALYWYRQSLGQGLEFLIYFQGNSAPDKSGLPSDRFSAERTGGSVSTLTIQRTQQEDSAVYLCASKRSSYNEQFFGPGTRLTVL.

Details on this clonotype: An end of the junction does not agree with germline; a read error may underlie this. This chain links TRBV10-3 with TRBJ2-2, with 11 bases fitting TRBD2. The CDR3 loop spans 15 amino acids. From germline, CDR1 is ENHRY and CDR2 SYGVKD. The CDR3 region has the DNA TGTGGCATCAGTGGGGGGACTAGCGGCCCCGGGGAGCTGTTTTTT. The encoded protein is CGISGGTSGPGELFF.

A few counts support this clonotype. The CDR3 DNA is TGTGCCAGCAGCTTAGGCTGGGACGAGGTCTCCTACGAGCAGTACTTC. Translated: CASSLGWDEVSYEQYF. The V gene is TRBV11-2, the J gene TRBJ2-7; D is perhaps TRBD1 or TRBD2 (5 bases each). The CDR3 spans 16 residues. The germline CDR1 and CDR2 sequences are SGHAT and FQNNGV. V lost 1 base and J 0 bases, leaving 13 bases between the germline ends.

The V and J genes are TRBV12-3 or TRBV12-4 and TRBJ1-4, with TRBD1 matching 8 bases. The length of the CDR3 is 14 residues. V trimming: 6 bases; J trimming: 7 bases; junction bases outside the gene matches: 7. CDR3 DNA sequence: TGTGCCAGCAGACCGGACAGGGAAGGTGAAAAACTGTTTTTT. Translation gives CASRPDREGEKLFF.

The chain uses TRBV5-1 and TRBJ2-7; TRBD2 matches 12 bases. V lost 5 bases and J lost 4; bases outside the gene matches: 7. There are 15 residues in the CDR3. From germline, CDR1 is SGHRS and CDR2 YFSETQ. CDR3 region: CASRLPGTSGYEQYF. The DNA of the CDR3 is TGCGCCAGCAGATTACCCGGGACTAGCGGGTACGAGCAGTACTTC.

Concerning this clonotype: A junction end diverges from the germline sequence, so it may reflect a read error. This sequence joins TRBV7-7 and TRBJ2-5, with TRBD2 matching 9 bases. CDR1 SSHAT and CDR2 FNYEAQ come from the germline V gene (reference sequence). The CDR3 extends over 15 amino acids. The DNA of the CDR3 is TGTGCTAGCAGCTTAGTGGCTAGCGGGAAAGAGACCCAGTACTTC. It is translated as CASSLVASGKETQYF.

There are many counts of this clonotype. The chain links TRBV10-3 to TRBJ2-2, with TRBD2 as a possible D gene (5 bases). The V end was cut by 2 bases, the J end by 3 bases, with 13 bases between. The CDR3 covers 16 residues. The germline CDR1 and CDR2 sequences are ENHRY and SYGVKD. The CDR3 loop reads CAISEARRSDTGELFF. The DNA of the CDR3 is TGTGCCATCAGTGAGGCCCGGAGGTCCGACACCGGGGAGCTGTTTTTT.

The chain uses TRBV4-1 and TRBJ2-7, with no clear D. The germline CDR1 and CDR2 sequences are MGHRA and YSYEKL. Trimming removed 4 bases from V and 2 bases from J, with 12 bases in between. The CDR3 consists of 14 residues. The CDR3 nucleotides read TGCGCCAGCAGCCCCACTTACGGCACCTACGAGCAGTACTTC. The encoded protein is CASSPTYGTYEQYF.

The V gene is TRBV18, the J gene TRBJ2-5; D is possibly TRBD1 (6 bases). V was cut by 5 bases and J by 2 bases, with 15 bases left in between. This CDR3 is built from 15 residues. Germline V gene data show CDR1 as KGHSH and CDR2 as LQKENI. The CDR3 reads CASSDTGTTQETQYF. The CDR3 DNA reads as TGTGCCAGCTCAGACACCGGGACAACTCAAGAGACCCAGTACTTC.

This clonotype was found a few times. This sequence joins TRBV10-3 and TRBJ1-1, with D possibly being TRBD1 (5 bases). Trimming cost V 5 bases and J 6 bases, with 13 bases left between them. In germline, CDR1 is ENHRY, CDR2 SYGVKD. This CDR3 region has 13 residues. The CDR3 bases are TGTGCCATCAGTAAAGTTGGACAATCTGAAGCTTTCTTT. Translation gives CAISKVGQSEAFF.

There are many counts of this clonotype. The chain links TRBV7-8 to TRBJ2-3, with D maybe TRBD2 (5 bases). V lost 2 bases and J lost 0, with 15 bases in between. Per germline, CDR1 SGHVS and CDR2 FQNEAQ. CDR3 length: 17 amino acids. The CDR3 DNA is TGTGCCAGCAGCTTAATGGTTAGCGTCACTAGCACAGATACGCAGTATTTT. It translates to CASSLMVSVTSTDTQYF.

This clonotype turned up a few times. V and J are TRBV18 and TRBJ1-1; perhaps TRBD1 as D (5 bases). CDR3 length equals 15 residues. V was shortened by 3 bases and J by 4 bases, with 15 bases between the two germline ends. From germline, CDR1 is KGHSH and CDR2 LQKENI. CDR3 coding DNA: TGTGCCAGCTCACCCGTACAGGCCTCAGGCACTGAAGCTTTCTTT. Translated: CASSPVQASGTEAFF.

This clonotype was seen a few times. The genes are TRBV7-2 and TRBJ2-7; TRBD2 matches at 7 bases. This CDR3 is built from 15 residues. CDR1 is SGHTA and CDR2 is FQGNSA in the germline V gene. Trimming at V came to 5 bases and at J to 3 bases, leaving 10 bases not matched to a gene. CDR3 bases: TGTGCCAGCAGCCCGGTGGGGCGGGAGAGCTACGAGCAGTACTTC. Amino acids: CASSPVGRESYEQYF.

The chain couples TRBV5-1 to TRBJ2-5; the D gene is possibly TRBD2 (5 bases). Germline V gene sequence: CDR1 SGHRS, CDR2 YFSETQ. The V and J ends lost 8 bases and 0 bases respectively, with 17 bases between them. This CDR3 region has 15 residues. CDR3 protein: CASTPSGGNQETQYF. As DNA, the CDR3 is TGCGCCAGTACCCCGTCAGGAGGAAACCAAGAGACCCAGTACTTC.

This chain's CDR3 is CSASTGLSYEQYF. The CDR3 nucleotides read TGCAGTGCTAGTACGGGACTGTCCTACGAGCAGTACTTC. J is TRBJ2-7 and V is TRBV20-1; D may be TRBD2 (6 bases). V gave up 3 bases and J gave up 1 base, with 10 bases separating them. The CDR3 runs 13 residues. Germline lookup yields CDR1 DFQATT and CDR2 SNEGSKA (reference sequence).

V is TRBV20-1 and J is TRBJ2-3, with TRBD1 as a possible D gene (6 bases). This CDR3 is built from 15 residues. Germline values: CDR1 DFQATT, CDR2 SNEGSKA (reference sequence). V was clipped by 5 bases and J by 2 bases, with 17 bases between them. CDR3 DNA: TGCAGTGCTCCCAGGGGCAGGGCCCCCACAGATACGCAGTATTTT. Its protein is CSAPRGRAPTDTQYF.

This clonotype was observed a few times. This rearrangement joins TRBV10-3 to TRBJ2-7; D is unresolved. With 6 bases removed from V and 0 bases from J, the gap between germline ends came to 12 bases. Germline assignment: CDR1 ENHRY and CDR2 SYGVKD. The CDR3 length is 14 residues. The CDR3 bases are TGTGCCATCAGCGCCGAAGGGTTCTCCTACGAGCAGTACTTC. It is translated as CAISAEGFSYEQYF.

The genes are TRBV5-5 and TRBJ2-1; a possible D gene is TRBD1 (5 bases). Trimming stripped 3 bases from V and 6 bases from J, with 16 bases between. Germline V gives CDR1 SGHKS, CDR2 YYEKEE (reference sequence). This CDR3 is built from 15 residues. CDR3 in DNA: TGTGCCAGCAGCTCCCTCGGATATAGGGGCAATGAGCAGTTCTTC. This translates into CASSSLGYRGNEQFF.